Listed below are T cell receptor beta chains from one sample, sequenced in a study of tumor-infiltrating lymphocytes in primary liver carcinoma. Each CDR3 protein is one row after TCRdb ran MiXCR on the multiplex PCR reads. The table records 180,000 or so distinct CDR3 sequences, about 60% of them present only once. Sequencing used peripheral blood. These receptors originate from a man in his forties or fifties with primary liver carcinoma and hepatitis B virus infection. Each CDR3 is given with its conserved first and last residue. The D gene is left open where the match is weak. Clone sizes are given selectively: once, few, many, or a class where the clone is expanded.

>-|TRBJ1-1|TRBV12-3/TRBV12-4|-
CASTMGEVKAFF
TGTGCCAGCACCATGGGGGAGGTTAAAGCTTTCTTT
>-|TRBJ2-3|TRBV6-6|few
CASSPVADTQYF
TGTGCCAGCAGCCCGGTAGCAGATACGCAGTATTTT
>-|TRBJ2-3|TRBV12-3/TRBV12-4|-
CASSPTGGQGNTQYF
TGTGCCAGCAGTCCCACGGGGGGCCAGGGAAATACGCAGTATTTT
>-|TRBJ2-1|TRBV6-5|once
CASKGQVEFF
TGTGCCAGCAAGGGCCAGGTCGAGTTCTTC
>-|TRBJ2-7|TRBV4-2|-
CANSQEPVEVDEQYF
TGTGCCAACAGCCAAGAACCCGTTGAGGTCGACGAGCAGTACTTC
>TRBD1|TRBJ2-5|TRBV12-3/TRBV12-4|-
CASSPGTGLRQETQYF
TGTGCCAGCAGCCCCGGGACAGGCCTCCGCCAAGAGACCCAGTACTTC
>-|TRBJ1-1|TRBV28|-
CVSSSSHTEAFF
TGTGTCAGCAGTTCCTCGCACACTGAAGCTTTCTTT
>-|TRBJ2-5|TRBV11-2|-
CASSSHNEETQYF
TGTGCCAGCAGCTCACACAACGAAGAGACCCAGTACTTC
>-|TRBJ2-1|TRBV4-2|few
CASSQPDAAYNEQFF
TGTGCCAGCAGCCAACCCGACGCCGCCTATAATGAGCAGTTCTTC
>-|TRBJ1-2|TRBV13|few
CASSVRGGAGYGYTF
TGTGCCAGCAGCGTCCGCGGGGGGGCGGGCTATGGCTACACCTTC
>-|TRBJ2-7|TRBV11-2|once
CDSSLGGISYEQYF
TGTGACAGCAGCTTAGGCGGAATCTCCTACGAGCAGTACTTC
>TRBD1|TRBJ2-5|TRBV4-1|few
CASSQPGQSPGETQYF
TGCGCCAGCAGCCAACCGGGACAGTCACCAGGAGAGACCCAGTACTTC
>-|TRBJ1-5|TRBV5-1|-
CASSLTGEGNQPQHF
TGCGCCAGCAGCTTAACAGGTGAAGGAAATCAGCCCCAGCATTTT
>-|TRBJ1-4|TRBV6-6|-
CASGYRTSGEKLFF
TGTGCCAGCGGTTATCGGACGTCGGGGGAAAAACTGTTTTTT
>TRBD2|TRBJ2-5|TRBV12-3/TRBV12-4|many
CASLVAGQETQYF
TGTGCCAGCCTGGTAGCGGGGCAAGAGACCCAGTACTTC
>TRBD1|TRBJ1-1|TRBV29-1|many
CSVGQGRLNTEAFF
TGCAGCGTTGGACAGGGACGGTTGAACACTGAAGCTTTCTTT
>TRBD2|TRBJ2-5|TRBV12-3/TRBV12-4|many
CASSGLANQETQYF
TGTGCCAGCAGCGGACTAGCGAACCAAGAGACCCAGTACTTC
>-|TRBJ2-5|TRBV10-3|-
CAISGERQETQYF
TGTGCCATCAGTGGTGAGCGACAAGAGACCCAGTACTTC
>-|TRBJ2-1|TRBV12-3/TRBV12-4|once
CASSSGGYGNEQFF
TGTGCCAGCAGTTCAGGCGGGTACGGAAATGAGCAGTTCTTC
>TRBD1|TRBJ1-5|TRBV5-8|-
CASSRGTVSNQPQHF
TGTGCCAGCAGCCGGGGGACAGTTAGCAATCAGCCCCAGCATTTT
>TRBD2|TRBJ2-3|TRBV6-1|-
CASTGGGRGPTDTQYF
TGTGCCAGCACCGGCGGGGGGAGGGGACCCACAGATACGCAGTATTTT
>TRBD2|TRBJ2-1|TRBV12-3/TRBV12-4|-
CAGSPWTSGSGSEQFF
TGTGCCGGCAGTCCCTGGACTAGCGGGAGCGGAAGTGAGCAATTCTTC
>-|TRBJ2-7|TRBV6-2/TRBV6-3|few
CASSYSRYEQYF
TGTGCCAGCAGTTACTCGAGATACGAGCAGTACTTC
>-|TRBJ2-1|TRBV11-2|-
CASSSPGSNKQFF
TGTGCCAGCAGCTCCCCAGGGAGCAATAAGCAATTCTTC
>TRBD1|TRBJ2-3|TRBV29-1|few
CSALTRDRGTDTQYF
TGCAGCGCCCTCACCCGGGACAGGGGAACAGATACGCAGTATTTT
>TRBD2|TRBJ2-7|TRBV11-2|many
CASSGRFAAGDSYEQYF
TGTGCCAGCAGTGGGCGATTTGCTGCGGGAGACTCCTACGAGCAGTACTTC